The T cell receptor (beta chain) described here comes from a study of shared clonotypes between healthy human individuals. Terminally differentiated effector memory CD45RA+ cells were left out of the naive CD8 fraction, which was CD45RO-negative and positively selected for CCR7. V gave up 4 bases and J gave up 0 bases, with 21 bases separating them. The CDR3 loop spans 18 amino acids. Germline assignment: CDR1 SGHTA and CDR2 FQGTGA. Data came from immunoSEQ multiplex PCR; TCRdb stores just in-frame clones and leaves some out. Among fewer than 1 million clones, just over 95% were seen once, and the ten largest hold about 0.21%.

Material for sequencing was naive CD8+ T cells sorted from blood. The receptor's source is a man aged 30 to 45 in good health. The chain couples TRBV7-3 to TRBJ1-2, with D possibly TRBD1 on 6 matching bases. Here the CDR3 DNA reads TGTGCCAGCAGCTCTACGGACAGCGGGCAGGGAGCTAACTATGGCTACACCTTC. This sequence encodes CASSSTDSGQGANYGYTF.